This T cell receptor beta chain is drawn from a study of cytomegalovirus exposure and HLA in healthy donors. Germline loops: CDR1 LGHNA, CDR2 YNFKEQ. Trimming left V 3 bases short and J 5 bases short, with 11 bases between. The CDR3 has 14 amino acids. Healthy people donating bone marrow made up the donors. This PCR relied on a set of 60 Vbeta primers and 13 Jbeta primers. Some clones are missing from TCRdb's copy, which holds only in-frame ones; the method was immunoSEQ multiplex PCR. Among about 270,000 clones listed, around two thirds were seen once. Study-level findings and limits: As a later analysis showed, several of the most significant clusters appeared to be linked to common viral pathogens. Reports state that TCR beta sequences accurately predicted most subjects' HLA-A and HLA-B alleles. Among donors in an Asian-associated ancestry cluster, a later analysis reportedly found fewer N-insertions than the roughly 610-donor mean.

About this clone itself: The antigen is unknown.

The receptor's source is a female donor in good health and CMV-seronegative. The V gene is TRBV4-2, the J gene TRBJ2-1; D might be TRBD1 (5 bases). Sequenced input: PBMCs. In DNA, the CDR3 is TGTGCCAGCAGCCATAGAGACAGAAACAATGAGCAGTTCTTC. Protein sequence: CASSHRDRNNEQFF.